Listed here is a single T cell receptor (beta chain). The data were obtained in a study of blood T cell repertoires in COVID-19. Study-wide context: Italy, Spain and the United States were the sources of the convalescent and acute COVID-19 samples.

After removal of 3 bases from V and 7 bases from J, the junction contained 8 bases not matched to a gene. The CDR3 runs 16 residues. Germline V lookup: CDR1 ENHRY, CDR2 SYGVKD. The data were produced by immunoSEQ multiplex PCR, yet TCRdb's version contains in-frame clones alone and is incomplete. The repertoire holds 200,000 or so clones, with 88% as singletons. The receptor was isolated from a man aged 65-85 years with acute or convalescent COVID-19. The V call is TRBV10-3, the J call TRBJ2-1, with 11 bases that match TRBD1. The sample consisted of peripheral blood. DNA of the CDR3: TGTGCCATCAGTGAACCAGGGGACAGGGGGTGGAATGAGCAGTTCTTC. It is translated as CAISEPGDRGWNEQFF.